The clone carrying this TCR beta chain has ten or more counts. Its antigen is as yet unknown. This entry is derived from a study of CD8 T cells in ankylosing spondylitis. Findings of the study overall: Both synovial fluid and blood in reactive arthritis had previously been reported to carry some motif variants.

TCR beta libraries were made by quantitative 5'-RACE with molecular barcodes. TCRdb analysed the 5' RACE reads with MiXCR anew, one entry per CDR3 protein. Here the sample spans more than 100,000 distinct CDR3 sequences, roughly an eighth being singletons. The receptor was derived from a female donor with ankylosing spondylitis or in good health (not recorded which). Specimen: blood, either unsorted or a sorted T cell fraction (not recorded which).

DNA of the CDR3: TGTGCCAGCCCGGACAGGGGTCTTGAGACCCAGTACTTC. Translating it yields CASPDRGLETQYF. The chain has TRBV5-6 and TRBJ2-5, with 9 nucleotides matching TRBD1. CDR3 length: 13 amino acids. Looked up from germline, CDR1 is SGHDT and CDR2 is YYEEEE. Germline trimming cut 7 bases from V and 5 bases from J; bases unmatched to any gene: 6.